This TCR beta chain comes out of a study of T cells in Graves' hyperthyroidism and ophthalmopathy. Study-wide points: Blood shared most expanded thyroid clonotypes above 0.001.

RNA transcripts gave rise to amplified TCR beta CDR3 regions. First-round RT-PCR targeting the TCR CDR3 was performed with the HTBI primer set. TCRdb recomputed calls from the multiplex PCR reads with MiXCR, one row per CDR3 protein. Of 600,000 to 700,000 distinct CDR3 sequences listed, about 14% are singletons. This clonotype was detected many times. Antigen specificity is unknown. V trimming: 6 bases; J trimming: 7 bases; junction bases outside the gene matches: 16. Per germline, CDR1 ENHRY and CDR2 SYGVKD. This CDR3 has 16 residues. Clinical Activity Scores of at least 3, NOSPECS grades of at least 4 and durations under 3 months characterized ophthalmopathy patients. A patient was excluded if there was uncontrolled infection, other autoimmune disease, pregnancy or lactation.

Sequenced sample: blood. J is TRBJ2-7 and V is TRBV10-3, with 9 bases that match TRBD2. This clonotype was sampled from a woman between 35 and 50 years old with Graves' ophthalmopathy. In nucleotides, the CDR3 is TGTGCCATCAGATCGGTGGAGATAGCGGGAGCTCTAGAGCAGTACTTC. It yields the protein CAIRSVEIAGALEQYF.